Below, 21 T cell receptor beta chains from the same sample are listed, as sequenced in a study of T-cell reconstitution after alpha-beta-depleted transplantation in children. The authors prepared the TCRbeta library with unique molecular identifiers. MiXCR was run by TCRdb on the PCR reads, yielding one entry per CDR3 protein. Among approximately 240,000 distinct CDR3 sequences, under 9.5% were seen once, and the ten largest hold 5% to 7%. Sequenced material: PBMCs from the stem cell graft donor, taken from the stem cell graft. The receptors stem from a human donor who donated a stem cell graft to a child with acute lymphoblastic leukemia.

V usage is TRBV29-1 and J usage is TRBJ2-1; D gene ambiguous. Deletions cut 6 bases from V and 6 bases from J, with 18 bases between. The CDR3 spans 14 residues. Germline assignment: CDR1 SQVTM and CDR2 ANQGSEA. The CDR3 DNA is TGCAGCGTCCGCCTAAGCCCCGCCGGCAATGAGCAGTTCTTC. The encoded protein is CSVRLSPAGNEQFF.

The chain is built from TRBV11-2 and TRBJ1-2, with D uncertain. The CDR3 sequence is 16 residues long. The V gene lost 0 bases and the J gene lost 7 bases, with 18 bases spanning the gap. Germline CDR1 and CDR2: SGHAT and FQNNGV. This CDR3 reads CASSLDIEALLGGYTF. The CDR3 DNA follows: TGTGCCAGCAGCTTAGATATCGAGGCCCTTCTTGGTGGCTACACCTTC.

The sample holds a few counts of this clonotype. V usage is TRBV10-3 and J usage is TRBJ1-1; TRBD1 is a possible D gene (5 bases). CDR3 length equals 17 residues. The V gene's germline CDR1 is ENHRY and CDR2 SYGVKD. The germline V and J ends were trimmed by 6 bases and 1 base, with 21 bases remaining between them. The CDR3 spells CAISHGLGDRPNTEAFF. CDR3 coding DNA: TGTGCCATCAGCCACGGATTAGGGGACCGGCCGAACACTGAAGCTTTCTTT.

A few counts support this clonotype. This sequence joins TRBV7-9 and TRBJ1-4; 8 nucleotides match TRBD1. The V segment lost 5 bases and the J segment 8 bases; nucleotides outside the gene matches: 10. The CDR3 is 15 residues long. Germline V gene sequence: CDR1 SEHNR, CDR2 FQNEAQ (reference sequence). The DNA for the CDR3 is TGTGCCAGCAGCGTAGGATCCACAGGGGGAGAAAAACTGTTTTTT. This sequence encodes CASSVGSTGGEKLFF.

The gene calls are TRBV5-1 and TRBJ2-5; 11 nucleotides agree with TRBD2. Germline V gives CDR1 SGHRS, CDR2 YFSETQ. J lost 2 bases, V lost 2 bases, and 2 bases had no gene match. CDR3 length equals 15 residues. CDR3 in amino acids: CASSFLAGGQETQYF. CDR3 DNA sequence: TGCGCCAGCAGCTTCCTAGCGGGGGGACAAGAGACCCAGTACTTC.

There are many counts of this clonotype. The chain employs TRBV7-8 and TRBJ2-1; 8 bases map to TRBD2. J gave up 1 base and V 5 bases, and 10 bases lay outside the gene matches. Germline V gene sequence: CDR1 SGHVS, CDR2 FQNEAQ. The CDR3 spans 17 residues. The CDR3 region has the DNA TGTGCCAGCAGCCCCTCGGGGGGGCAGCAGTCCTACAATGAGCAGTTCTTC. Translation: CASSPSGGQQSYNEQFF.

Worth noting for this clonotype: It may be a read error: a sequence one base away is much more abundant. This chain links TRBV12-3 or TRBV12-4 with TRBJ2-2; 8 positions match TRBD2. This CDR3 has 15 residues. The CDR3 DNA reads as TGTGCCAGCAGTGCAAGTTTAGCGGGGAACGGGGAGCCGTTTTTT. Its protein is CASSASLAGNGEPFF.

This clonotype was seen more than once but under ten times. The chain joins TRBV7-8 to TRBJ2-7; tentative D call: TRBD1 (6 bases). The CDR3 is made up of 16 amino acids. V gave up 5 bases and J gave up 1 base, with 18 bases separating them. Germline CDR1 reads SGHVS; CDR2 reads FQNEAQ. In DNA form, the CDR3 reads TGTGCCAGCAGCGAAAGGTCCGTGGGACAATCCTACGAGCAGTACTTC. Protein: CASSERSVGQSYEQYF.

The chain is built from TRBV4-1 and TRBJ1-5; D remains unclear. The CDR3 loop spans 17 amino acids. Looked up from germline, CDR1 is MGHRA and CDR2 is YSYEKL. The ends were cut back, 1 base at V and 2 bases at J, with 15 bases in the middle. CDR3 DNA: TGCGCCAGCAGCCAAGTGGAGACGAACTTTGGCAATCAGCCCCAGCATTTT. It translates to CASSQVETNFGNQPQHF.

This clonotype occurred a few times. The chain uses TRBV25-1 and TRBJ1-3; no firm D call. In germline, CDR1 is MGHDK, CDR2 SYGVNS. V lost 10 bases and J lost 4, with 20 bases in between. The CDR3 totals 15 residues. CDR3 loop: CATADRLGGGNTIYF. CDR3 in DNA: TGTGCCACCGCTGACCGTCTCGGCGGCGGAAACACCATATATTTT. The complete variable domain, with remaining parts taken from reference TRBV25-1 and TRBJ1-3, reads EADIYQTPRYLVIGTGKKITLECSQTMGHDKMYWYQQDPGMELHLIHYSYGVNSTEKGDLSSESTVSRIRTEHFPLTLESARPSHTSQYLCATADRLGGGNTIYFGEGSWLTVV.

This clonotype was counted between two and nine times. The V and J genes are TRBV7-9 and TRBJ1-6; the D gene is possibly TRBD1 (5 bases). The germline V gene has CDR1 SEHNR and CDR2 FQNEAQ (reference sequence). V shed 6 bases and J shed 6 bases, with 15 bases lying between them. This CDR3 is 15 amino acids long. The CDR3, as DNA: TGTGCCAGCAGTTGGGGGGACCGATCTAATTCACCCCTCCACTTT. This gives the protein CASSWGDRSNSPLHF.

This clonotype appeared many times. The chain uses TRBV4-1 and TRBJ2-3, with 11 bases aligning to TRBD2. Trimming took 0 bases from V and 2 from J; bases not matched to a gene: 7. The CDR3 is 18 amino acids. Germline-derived CDR1 and CDR2 are MGHRA and YSYEKL. DNA of the CDR3: TGCGCCAGCAGCCAAGATCCCCATAGCGGGGGGGCCACAGATACGCAGTATTTT. Translating gives CASSQDPHSGGATDTQYF.

This clonotype appeared many times. The V call is TRBV5-1, the J call TRBJ1-1; D gene uncertain. Between the trimmed V and J ends, which lost 2 bases and 7 bases, there was a span of 12 bases. The CDR3 runs to 13 residues. In germline, CDR1 is SGHRS, CDR2 YFSETQ. CDR3 residues: CASSFSVAFEAFF. The CDR3 DNA reads as TGCGCCAGCAGCTTCAGTGTAGCGTTTGAAGCTTTCTTT.

As for this clonotype: A much larger clone sits a single nucleotide away, making a read error possible. V gene TRBV12-3 or TRBV12-4 combines with J gene TRBJ1-2; D not certain. This CDR3 has 15 residues. Here the CDR3 reads CTSSFWTRNPYGYTF. CDR3 DNA: TGTACCAGCAGTTTCTGGACGCGAAATCCATATGGCTACACCTTC.

This clonotype was detected only a few times. This chain connects TRBV6-1 to TRBJ1-1; no clear D gene. There are 11 residues in the CDR3. CDR1 MNHNS and CDR2 SASEGT come from the germline V gene. Deletions cut 7 bases from V and 7 bases from J, with 10 bases between. The CDR3 reads CASNTYSEAFF. CDR3 nucleotide sequence: TGTGCCAGCAACACCTACAGTGAAGCTTTCTTT.

In its sample, this clonotype was seen a few times. The J gene is TRBJ1-5, the V gene TRBV20-1; the D gene is possibly TRBD1 (5 bases). This CDR3 spans 14 amino acids. Germline loops: CDR1 DFQATT, CDR2 SNEGSKA (reference sequence). Trimming removed 6 bases from V and 4 bases from J, with 16 bases in between. The CDR3: CSATTSQVNQPQHF. The CDR3 nucleotides read TGCAGTGCCACCACCTCACAGGTTAATCAGCCCCAGCATTTT.

This clonotype was seen ten or more times. The chain is built from TRBV21-1 and TRBJ2-1; TRBD1, the D gene given by the table, was not confirmed from the DNA. TRBV21-1 is annotated as a pseudogene. CDR3 length: 17 amino acids. In DNA form, the CDR3 reads TGTGCCAGCAGCAAAACGACAGGGGTTTCTACTTACAATGAGCAGTTCTTC. It yields the protein CASSKTTGVSTYNEQFF.

This clonotype occurred many times. The chain employs TRBV5-4 and TRBJ1-4; possible D gene TRBD1, 5 bases. The CDR3 contains 13 residues. In germline, CDR1 is SGHNT, CDR2 YYREEE (reference sequence). V was cut by 2 bases and J by 14 bases, with 16 bases left in between. CDR3 nucleotides: TGTGCCAGCAGCTTCACGGGACGGCCAGATCTGTTTTTT. It translates to CASSFTGRPDLFF. Combining the CDR3 with reference TRBV5-4 and TRBJ1-4 gives the whole variable domain ETGVTQSPTHLIKTRGQQVTLRCSSQSGHNTVSWYQQALGQGPQFIFQYYREEENGRGNFPPRFSGLQFPNYSSELNVNALELDDSALYLCASSFTGRPDLFFGSGTQLSVL.

The sample holds a few counts of this clonotype. The rearrangement joins TRBV6-2 or TRBV6-3 to TRBJ2-1; 11 bases line up with TRBD1. The CDR3 sequence is 13 residues long. Germline assignment: CDR1 MNHEY and CDR2 SVGEGT. The V segment lost 6 bases and the J segment 10 bases; nucleotides outside the gene matches: 5. CDR3 DNA: TGTGCCAGCAGGGGGACAGGGGGACGGGAGCAGTTCTTC. Translating it yields CASRGTGGREQFF.

The rearrangement joins TRBV12-3 or TRBV12-4 to TRBJ2-1, with 8 bases matching TRBD2. This CDR3 has 17 residues. With V trimmed by 3 bases and J by 0 bases, 7 bases remained unmatched. The CDR3: CASSFGSGGSSYNEQFF. The CDR3 coding sequence is TGTGCCAGCAGTTTTGGGTCGGGGGGGAGCTCCTACAATGAGCAGTTCTTC.

In its sample, this clonotype was seen a few times. The rearrangement joins TRBV12-3 or TRBV12-4 to TRBJ2-3, with unresolved D. This CDR3 comprises 13 residues. V was shortened by 2 bases and J by 3 bases, with 6 bases between the two germline ends. The CDR3 coding sequence is TGTGCCAGCAGTTTACACTTTACAGATACGCAGTATTTT. It is translated as CASSLHFTDTQYF.